A selection of T cell receptor beta chains follows, all from one sample in a study of vaccination and CD4 T cells after COVID-19. TCRdb passed the PCR reads through MiXCR, listing each CDR3 protein once. In the table there are fewer than 25,000 distinct CDR3 sequences, around 45% of which are singletons. Antigen specificity for these receptors is unknown. Sequencing used CD4+ T cells from blood, cultured in vitro. Every receptor here comes from a human donor who had recovered from COVID-19. CDR3s include the opening cysteine and the closing phenylalanine or tryptophan. A D gene is named only where the DNA matches it firmly. Clone size is shown for a subset of rows, as once, few, many or a class of expanded clone.

clone_size cdr3_length j_call v_call d_call cdr3_aa cdr3_nt
few 13 TRBJ1-5 TRBV7-2 - CASSYRGNQPQHF TGTGCCAGCAGTTACAGAGGCAATCAGCCCCAGCATTTT
few 16 TRBJ2-5 TRBV20-1 TRBD2 CSVPWGGGALRETQYF TGCAGTGTCCCTTGGGGCGGGGGGGCCTTAAGAGAGACCCAGTACTTC
- 16 TRBJ2-5 TRBV7-9 TRBD1 CASSFGDRGSEETQYF TGTGCCAGCAGCTTTGGGGACAGGGGTTCCGAAGAGACCCAGTACTTC
- 15 TRBJ2-3 TRBV9 TRBD2 CASSVSGGRPDTQYF TGTGCCAGCAGCGTATCGGGGGGGAGACCAGATACGCAGTATTTT
few 13 TRBJ2-7 TRBV19 - CASSKQTTYEQYF TGTGCCAGTAGTAAACAGACTACCTACGAGCAGTACTTC
- 17 TRBJ2-1 TRBV12-2 - CASRLVRGPYSYNEQLF TGTGCAAGTCGCTTAGTTCGGGGGCCTTACTCCTACAATGAGCAGCTCTTC
- 14 TRBJ2-5 TRBV11-2 - CASSSWGLQETQYF TGTGCCAGCAGTAGCTGGGGTCTCCAAGAGACCCAGTACTTC
- 14 TRBJ2-7 TRBV7-2 - CASSPQTATYEQYF TGTGCCAGCAGCCCGCAGACAGCTACCTACGAGCAGTACTTC
few 13 TRBJ2-3 TRBV6-1 - CASNPVGVYTQYF TGTGCCAGTAACCCCGTGGGGGTGTATACGCAGTATTTT
- 16 TRBJ2-7 TRBV28 - CASSLYAPARLHEQYF TGTGCCAGCAGTTTATACGCCCCGGCCAGATTGCACGAGCAGTACTTC
- 14 TRBJ2-1 TRBV20-1 - CSARRAGVRDEQFF TGCAGTGCTAGGAGAGCAGGGGTTCGGGATGAGCAGTTCTTC
- 16 TRBJ2-7 TRBV11-2 - CASSLVVGQYPYEQYF TGTGCCAGCAGCTTAGTAGTAGGACAGTATCCATACGAGCAGTACTTC
few 13 TRBJ2-3 TRBV7-9 - CASSRAIGDTQYF TGTGCCAGCAGCCGTGCGATTGGAGATACGCAGTATTTT
- 15 TRBJ1-2 TRBV12-3/TRBV12-4 TRBD1 CASSGPGQGNYGYTF TGTGCCAGCAGTGGCCCGGGACAGGGAAACTATGGCTACACCTTC
- 15 TRBJ2-5 TRBV7-9 - CASSPTNGLAETQYF TGTGCCAGCAGCCCCACCAACGGTTTGGCAGAGACCCAGTACTTC
- 19 TRBJ2-7 TRBV6-1 TRBD2 CASTIGAGTMHFSSYEQYF TGTGCCAGCACTATAGGGGCAGGGACTATGCATTTCAGCTCCTACGAGCAGTACTTC
- 17 TRBJ2-1 TRBV20-1 - CSARDRYGFPSANEQFF TGCAGTGCTAGAGATCGTTACGGTTTCCCTTCCGCTAATGAGCAGTTCTTC
- 13 TRBJ1-2 TRBV29-1 - CSVRRGSNYGYTF TGCAGCGTCCGCAGGGGATCCAACTATGGCTACACCTTC
few 14 TRBJ1-2 TRBV12-3/TRBV12-4 - CASSLQTSNYGYTF TGTGCCAGCAGTTTACAGACCTCTAACTATGGCTACACCTTC
medium-sized 10 TRBJ2-3 TRBV29-1 - CSGSRDTQYF TGCAGCGGCTCTCGCGATACGCAGTATTTT
- 16 TRBJ2-7 TRBV10-3 TRBD1 CAIRGGPGQGSYEQYF TGTGCCATCAGGGGAGGTCCGGGACAGGGCTCCTACGAGCAGTACTTC
- 11 TRBJ1-3 TRBV20-1 - CSASPGNTIYF TGCAGTGCTAGCCCCGGAAACACCATATATTTT
few 16 TRBJ1-5 TRBV20-1 - CSARMGGADSNQPQHF TGCAGTGCTAGAATGGGGGGGGCGGATAGCAATCAGCCCCAGCATTTT
few 16 TRBJ2-3 TRBV7-2 TRBD2 CASSGYTSGSADTQYF TGTGCCAGCAGCGGCTACACTAGCGGGAGCGCAGATACGCAGTATTTT
- 14 TRBJ1-2 TRBV25-1 TRBD1 CASSLGGQGYGYTF TGTGCCAGCAGTCTAGGGGGACAGGGCTATGGCTACACCTTC
- 13 TRBJ2-1 TRBV7-2 - CASSLRGADVQFF TGTGCCAGCAGCCTCAGGGGGGCTGATGTGCAGTTCTTC
once 15 TRBJ2-3 TRBV5-1 - CASSPLGAAGDTQYF TGCGCCAGCAGCCCCCTGGGGGCAGCCGGAGATACGCAGTATTTT
once 14 TRBJ1-6 TRBV14 - CASSQDRFNSPLHF TGTGCCAGCAGCCAAGACAGGTTTAATTCACCCCTCCACTTT
- 13 TRBJ1-2 TRBV28 TRBD1 CASSRTGAYGYTF TGTGCCAGCAGTCGGACAGGAGCCTATGGCTACACCTTC
- 14 TRBJ1-1 TRBV28 TRBD1 CASSLDRADTEAFF TGTGCCAGCAGCCTGGACAGGGCGGACACTGAAGCTTTCTTT
- 14 TRBJ2-7 TRBV28 TRBD1 CASREGQAAYEQYF TGTGCCAGCAGGGAGGGACAGGCAGCCTACGAGCAGTACTTC
- 15 TRBJ1-2 TRBV18 TRBD1 CASSPPRTGGDGYTF TGTGCCAGCTCACCCCCGCGGACAGGGGGCGATGGCTACACCTTC
- 13 TRBJ1-1 TRBV11-3 - CASSLVPDTEAFF TGTGCCAGCAGCTTAGTCCCGGACACTGAAGCTTTCTTT
- 11 TRBJ1-3 TRBV6-1 - CASGVGNTIYF TGTGCCAGCGGTGTAGGAAACACCATATATTTT
once 15 TRBJ2-5 TRBV28 - CASSIPRGTPGPQYF TGTGCCAGCAGTATACCCAGGGGCACGCCGGGGCCCCAGTACTTC
- 16 TRBJ1-2 TRBV18 - CASSPTSASANYGYTF TGTGCCAGCTCACCCACGTCGGCCTCGGCTAACTATGGCTACACCTTC
- 17 TRBJ1-4 TRBV7-4 TRBD1 CASILVAQGEEGEKLFF TGTGCCAGCATCTTAGTAGCGCAGGGGGAAGAAGGTGAAAAACTGTTTTTT
- 17 TRBJ1-3 TRBV11-2 TRBD1 CASSLEGRTGPGNTIYF TGTGCCAGCAGCTTAGAGGGGAGGACAGGGCCTGGAAACACCATATATTTT
- 14 TRBJ1-2 TRBV28 - CASIPTGAGYGYTF TGTGCCAGCATCCCTACGGGAGCTGGGTATGGCTACACCTTC
- 14 TRBJ2-3 TRBV6-1 TRBD2 CASSVAGGPDTQYF TGTGCCAGCAGTGTAGCGGGAGGGCCAGATACGCAGTATTTT
- 15 TRBJ1-3 TRBV24-1 TRBD1 CATSPGQGSGNTIYF TGTGCCACCAGTCCGGGACAGGGGTCTGGAAACACCATATATTTT
- 14 TRBJ2-5 TRBV23-1 TRBD1 CASSRIDRVETQYF TGCGCCAGCAGCCGGATCGACAGGGTAGAGACCCAGTACTTC
- 15 TRBJ1-5 TRBV12-3/TRBV12-4 TRBD1 CASSFSTGLNQPQHF TGTGCCAGCAGTTTTTCGACAGGGCTTAATCAGCCCCAGCATTTT
few 19 TRBJ1-5 TRBV24-1 - CATSESHLAGPCGNQPQHF TGTGCCACCAGTGAATCTCATCTGGCAGGCCCCTGCGGTAATCAGCCCCAGCATTTT
few 13 TRBJ2-1 TRBV20-1 - CSAQTESYNEQFF TGCAGTGCTCAGACGGAATCCTACAATGAGCAGTTCTTC